This T cell receptor beta chain was captured by sequencing in a study of CD8 T cells in Susac syndrome. Study information: When blood was drawn, the patients with Susac syndrome were therapy-naive, on corticosteroids, or on intravenous immunoglobulin alone.

TEMRA cells were FACS-enriched, with CD8+ and CD4+ T cells isolated negatively. RNA, at about 0.45 to 1 ug, was reverse transcribed with random hexamers. TCRdb reprocessed the immunoSEQ multiplex PCR reads via MiXCR and lists one record per CDR3 protein. The data hold about 130,000 distinct CDR3 sequences, with roughly 94% observed a single time. Broader study findings: Roughly 5 Susac-specific public clones appeared in CD8+ TEMRA repertoires, and sixteen in total CD8+ repertoires.

For this clonotype: Its antigen is unidentified.

The TCR sequence derives from a human donor with Susac syndrome. The sequenced sample was CD8+ T cells from PBMCs.

The DNA of the CDR3 is TGTGCCACCAGGGGATTCAATCAGCCCCAGCATTTT. Its protein is CATRGFNQPQHF. The chain recombines TRBV15 with TRBJ1-5, with D hard to call. CDR1 and CDR2 from the germline V gene are LNHNV and YYDKDF (reference sequence). V was trimmed by 6 bases and J by 3 bases, leaving 6 bases between them. This CDR3 has 12 amino acids.